Included here is one TCR beta chain sequence, with context. It has no known antigen specificity. No quality values exist for individual bases; no much larger clone is one base distant. The germline V gene yields SGHTS for CDR1 and YDEGEE for CDR2. Trimming takes 3 bases from V and 8 bases from J, and the germline ends sit 17 bases apart. The CDR3 has 14 amino acids, counting the end cysteine and phenylalanine. Only the CDR3 region is kept as DNA, spanning 42 bases read in frame from base 1. This entry belongs to a study of OX40 agonist ivuxolimab in advanced cancers. Background for the entire study: The costimulatory receptor OX40 (CD134) was targeted by ivuxolimab, a fully human IgG2 agonistic monoclonal antibody. The paper reports the monotherapy dose-escalation portion (N of about 50 patients) of the phase I ivuxolimab trial. Patients were allowed to have had prior anti-PD-1, anti-PD-L1 or anti-CTLA-4 therapy, and approximately 39% of the dose-escalation patients had been treated with checkpoint inhibitors. Intravenous ivuxolimab was administered to patients every 2 weeks at six dose levels: 0.01, 0.1, 0.3, 1.5, 3 and 10 mg/kg. Among the 50 to 55 dose-escalation patients, around 20 had hepatocellular carcinoma, roughly 15 melanoma, 9 renal cell carcinoma and 9 head and neck cancer. In the dose-escalation cohort, approximately 80% of patients were male, and the mean age was roughly 56 years with a range of roughly 23 to 79. Partial responses occurred in three dose-escalation patients: two with cutaneous melanoma and one with hepatocellular carcinoma. Peripheral TCRbeta sequencing was intended to test whether TCR sequence diversity was altered and clonal T-cell expansion was caused by ivuxolimab.

Patients with autoimmune disease history or receiving systemic immunosuppression were excluded from the trial. Peripheral blood for TCR sequencing was drawn from every dose cohort at baseline, at cycle 4 day 1 and at cycle 7 day 1. The samples were taken from a phase I, first-in-human, multicenter, open-label dose-escalation trial of ivuxolimab. The trial enrolled adults with locally advanced or metastatic head and neck squamous cell, hepatocellular, melanoma or renal cell carcinoma. Before TCR sequencing, CD4+ T cells and CD8+ T cells were sorted from peripheral blood as separate populations. The full study reports these points: After ivuxolimab, expanded clones were on average more numerous among CD8+ T cells than among CD4+ T cells. Antigen specificity was not determined for the clonally expanded peripheral T cells. In partial responders in the 0.1-3.0 mg/kg groups, normalized peripheral clonal expansion was found to be among the lowest, especially among CD8+ T cells. At doses of 0.1 to 3.0 mg/kg, clonal expansion of both CD4+ and CD8+ blood T cells was observed from baseline to week 6. Low levels of normalized T-cell clonal expansion were also seen in some nonresponding patients.

Genomic DNA was isolated from the sorted cells so that the TCRbeta CDR3 region could be sequenced. TCRbeta CDR3 regions were sequenced using the immunoSEQ Assay. TCRdb obtained this table from immuneACCESS and retained in-frame rearrangements with V and J assigned. These tables miss some clones; where compared with another copy, unresolved V genes account for less than half of the shortfall, and the remainder is unexplained. This sample has around 110,000 clones in its table, and 93% of those were observed once. The top ten hold less than 0.2% of the sample. Sequencing was performed on CD4+ or CD8+ T cells sorted from blood, taken in a trial of the OX40 agonist ivuxolimab. The sequence links TRBV5-8 to TRBJ1-2; TRBD1 is perhaps the D gene, given 5 matching bases. The TCR sequence derives from an adult with an advanced solid tumor such as melanoma, head and neck, liver or kidney cancer. The DNA sequence is TGTGCCAGCAGCTGGGGGGACTTAAGGAAGGGCTACACCTTC. This encodes CASSWGDLRKGYTF.